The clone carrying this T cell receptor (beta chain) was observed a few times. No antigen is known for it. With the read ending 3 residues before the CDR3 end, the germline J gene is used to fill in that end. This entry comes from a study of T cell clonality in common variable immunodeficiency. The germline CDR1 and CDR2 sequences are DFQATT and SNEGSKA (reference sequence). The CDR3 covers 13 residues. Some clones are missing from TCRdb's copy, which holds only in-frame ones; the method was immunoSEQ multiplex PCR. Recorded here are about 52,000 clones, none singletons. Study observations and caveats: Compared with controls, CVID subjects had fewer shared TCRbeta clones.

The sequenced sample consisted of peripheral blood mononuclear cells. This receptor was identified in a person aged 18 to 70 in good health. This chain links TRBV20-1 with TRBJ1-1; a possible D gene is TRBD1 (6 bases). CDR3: CSAKSDSPTGAFF. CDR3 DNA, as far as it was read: TGCAGTGCTAAATCGGACAGCCCGACAGGA.